Each of the 21 T cell receptor beta chains below was sequenced from the same sample in a study of sequential checkpoint blockade in melanoma. The treatment was: randomized to nivolumab then ipilimumab (arm A) or the reverse (arm B). TCRdb keeps only in-frame clones here, not all; method: immunoSEQ multiplex PCR. The table has roughly 18,000 clones, 26% seen once. The source material was tumor tissue (inferred from file names), sampled from a patient given nivolumab and ipilimumab in sequence. These receptors were taken from a human donor with melanoma.

By share of the sample, this clone is medium-sized. This chain connects TRBV6-8 to TRBJ1-3; D uncertain. The CDR3 is made up of 12 amino acids. Germline lookup yields CDR1 MNHGY and CDR2 SAAAGT. With 4 bases removed from V and 9 bases from J, the gap between germline ends came to 10 bases. CDR3: CASSSSLVTIYF. The DNA for the CDR3 is TGTGCCAGCAGTTCATCCCTGGTCACCATATATTTT.

This clone showed up just a few times. This chain links TRBV11-3 with TRBJ2-4; D perhaps matches TRBD1 (6 bases). CDR3 length: 14 residues. Germline CDR1 reads SGHNT; CDR2 reads YENEEA. The V and J ends lost 5 bases and 7 bases respectively, with 15 bases between them. The CDR3 region has the DNA TGTGCCAGCAGCCAACCGGGACAAGGGAACATTCAGTACTTC. This encodes CASSQPGQGNIQYF.

This rearrangement joins TRBV6-7 to TRBJ1-2; D is ambiguous. TRBV6-7 is known as an ORF, though its function is uncertain. The CDR3 runs to 15 residues. With 5 bases removed from V and 3 bases from J, the gap between germline ends came to 16 bases. This CDR3 is CASSEAGPPDYGYTF. CDR3 DNA sequence: TGTGCCAGCAGTGAAGCGGGTCCTCCCGACTATGGCTACACCTTC.

This clone has only a few counts. This rearrangement joins TRBV6-8 to TRBJ2-4; TRBD1 agrees at 7 bases. CDR3 size: 19 residues. Trimming at V came to 6 bases and at J to 1 base, leaving 18 bases not matched to a gene. The V gene's germline CDR1 is MNHGY and CDR2 SAAAGT. CDR3 residues: CASSPSRGQATNAKNIQYF. For the CDR3, the DNA is TGTGCCAGCAGCCCAAGTCGTGGACAGGCGACGAATGCCAAAAACATTCAGTACTTC.

This clone was picked up a small number of times. The chain has TRBV30 and TRBJ2-2; 7 bases align to TRBD2. There are 15 residues in the CDR3. CDR1 GTSNPN and CDR2 SVGIG come from the germline V gene (reference sequence). V lost 3 bases to trimming and J lost 0 bases; unmatched junction nucleotides: 4. The CDR3 region is CAWRSGGANTGELFF. The CDR3 DNA sequence: TGTGCCTGGAGGAGTGGGGGGGCGAACACCGGGGAGCTGTTTTTT.

The CDR3 loop reads CARQRGQNTEAFF. DNA for the CDR3: TGTGCCCGACAAAGGGGACAGAACACTGAAGCTTTCTTT. V usage is TRBV30 and J usage is TRBJ1-1; possibly TRBD1 for D (6 bases). This CDR3 region has 13 residues. Trimming removed 8 bases from V and 1 base from J, with 14 bases in between. Germline lookup yields CDR1 GTSNPN and CDR2 SVGIG (reference sequence).

The J gene is TRBJ1-4, the V gene TRBV28; 8 bases align to TRBD1. The CDR3 has 17 amino acids. Germline V CDR1 and CDR2: MDHEN, SYDVKM. Germline trimming cut 6 bases from V and 3 bases from J; bases unmatched to any gene: 12. CDR3 nucleotide sequence: TGTGCCAGCAGCGGACAGGGAAAGGTCGGGGCTAATGAAAAACTGTTTTTT. Translating it yields CASSGQGKVGANEKLFF.

The rearrangement links TRBV6-8 to TRBJ1-1, with no clear D. V was pared by 9 bases and J by 5 bases, with 16 bases between. Germline assignment: CDR1 MNHGY and CDR2 SAAAGT. The CDR3 consists of 13 residues. DNA of the CDR3: TGTGCCAGTCTATCGGGTTTTGGGACTGAAGCTTTCTTT. Amino acid sequence: CASLSGFGTEAFF.

The chain combines TRBV6-8 with TRBJ2-1; D is tentatively TRBD1 or TRBD2 (5 bases each). CDR3 size: 13 residues. Germline CDR1 MNHGY, CDR2 SAAAGT. The V end lost 7 bases, the J end lost 15 bases, and 22 bases lay between the germline ends. The CDR3 DNA is TGTGCCAGCAAACCGGGACCAACCATTGGGGGGTTCTTC. This gives the protein CASKPGPTIGGFF.

This clone was found many times. The chain couples TRBV11-3 to TRBJ1-1, with D possibly TRBD1 on 5 matching bases. CDR1 is SGHNT, CDR2 YENEEA, per germline. The CDR3 length is 15 residues. V was clipped by 8 bases and J by 4 bases, with 20 bases between them. The CDR3 nucleotides are TGTGCCAGCGAGACACAAAATCGGGGGTTCACTGAAGCTTTCTTT. This translates into CASETQNRGFTEAFF. The complete variable domain, with remaining parts taken from reference TRBV11-3 and TRBJ1-1, reads EAGVVQSPRYKIIEKKQPVAFWCNPISGHNTLYWYLQNLGQGPELLIRYENEEAVDDSQLPKDRFSAERLKGVDSTLKIQPAELGDSAVYLCASETQNRGFTEAFFGQGTRLTVV.

The genes are TRBV14 and TRBJ1-1; the D gene is possibly TRBD1 (5 bases). Germline CDR1 and CDR2: SGHDN and FVKESK. V was pared by 5 bases and J by 5 bases, with 15 bases between. This CDR3 has 14 amino acids. The DNA for the CDR3 is TGTGCCAGCAGCGCAAGGGGTTTTATGACTGAAGCTTTCTTT. Amino acids: CASSARGFMTEAFF.

This chain joins TRBV23-1 and TRBJ2-5; the D gene is possibly TRBD1 (6 bases). TRBV23-1 is an ORF, with its function uncertain. CDR3 size: 14 residues. Trimming took off 7 bases at V and 1 base at J, with 13 bases between the two ends. DNA for the CDR3: TGCGCCAGCAACGACAGGCGACGCCAAGAGACCCAGTACTTC. This gives the protein CASNDRRRQETQYF.

The chain combines TRBV6-8 with TRBJ1-5; 7 nucleotides align to TRBD1. The CDR3 runs to 13 residues. CDR1 and CDR2 (germline): MNHGY, SAAAGT. V was pared by 6 bases and J by 5 bases, with 4 bases of the junction left unmatched. The CDR3 region is CASRGTGDQPQHF. The CDR3 DNA reads TGTGCCAGCAGAGGTACAGGGGATCAGCCCCAGCATTTT.

The sample holds a few counts of this clone. The rearrangement uses TRBV9 and TRBJ2-2; D gene ambiguous. Per the germline V gene, CDR1 is SGDLS and CDR2 is YYNGEE. Deletions cut 4 bases from V and 0 bases from J, with 22 bases between. The CDR3 length is 19 residues. Here the CDR3 reads CASSFDPTRPDANTGELFF. The CDR3 bases are TGTGCCAGCAGCTTCGATCCGACGCGTCCTGACGCGAACACCGGGGAGCTGTTTTTT.

The chain joins TRBV18 to TRBJ2-7; D unresolved. CDR1 is KGHSH, CDR2 LQKENI, per germline. V was cut by 6 bases and J by 2 bases, with 11 bases left in between. The CDR3 spans 13 residues. The CDR3 here is CASSPTQAYEQYF. Written as DNA, the CDR3 is TGTGCCAGCTCCCCGACACAAGCCTACGAGCAGTACTTC.

This clone has just a few counts. The chain uses TRBV4-1 and TRBJ2-3, with a weak D call TRBD1 (5 bases). Germline CDR1 is MGHRA and CDR2 is YSYEKL. V dropped 6 bases and J dropped 0 bases, with 16 bases sitting between them. The CDR3 spans 16 residues. For the CDR3, the DNA is TGCGCCAGCAGTCGCGATAAGACAGCTAGCACAGATACGCAGTATTTT. Translation: CASSRDKTASTDTQYF.

The CDR3 DNA is TGTGCCAGCAGCTTGTCTGCAGGGGGCCAAAACATTCAGTACTTC. Amino acids: CASSLSAGGQNIQYF. V is TRBV7-6 and J is TRBJ2-4; 8 nucleotides align to TRBD1. This CDR3 is 15 amino acids long. With V trimmed by 3 bases and J by 5 bases, 6 bases remained unmatched. Germline loops: CDR1 SGHVS, CDR2 FNYEAQ.

This chain connects TRBV9 to TRBJ2-5; D ambiguous. In germline, CDR1 is SGDLS, CDR2 YYNGEE. Trimming stripped 6 bases from V and 5 bases from J, with 11 bases between. The CDR3 has 12 amino acids. The CDR3 loop reads CASNQYGETQYF. The CDR3 nucleotides are TGTGCCAGCAATCAGTATGGGGAGACCCAGTACTTC.

This clone turned up a few times. V gene TRBV6-8 combines with J gene TRBJ1-1; 7 bases are a match to TRBD1. CDR3 length equals 14 residues. CDR1 is MNHGY, CDR2 SAAAGT, per germline. Trimming took 6 bases from V and 1 from J; bases not matched to a gene: 5. CDR3 sequence (DNA): TGTGCCAGCAGATCGGGACAGCCGAACACTGAAGCTTTCTTT. It yields the protein CASRSGQPNTEAFF.

This clone has more than one count but fewer than ten. This chain connects TRBV11-3 to TRBJ2-1; a weak D match, TRBD1 (6 bases). The V gene's germline CDR1 is SGHNT and CDR2 YENEEA. V lost 3 bases and J 4 bases, leaving 16 bases between the germline ends. The CDR3 runs 16 residues. DNA of the CDR3: TGTGCCAGCAGCTTGGTGACAGGCCAGATTTACAATGAGCAGTTCTTC. Amino acids: CASSLVTGQIYNEQFF.

The chain couples TRBV29-1 to TRBJ2-3, with 7 bases fitting TRBD2. CDR1 SQVTM and CDR2 ANQGSEA come from the germline V gene. The V and J ends lost 7 bases and 3 bases, in that order; junction bases with no gene match: 4. This CDR3 has 12 amino acids. Here the CDR3 DNA reads TGCAGCGCAGGACTAGGAACAGATACGCAGTATTTT. Protein: CSAGLGTDTQYF.